This TCR beta chain was recorded in a study of CD8 T cells in ankylosing spondylitis. Libraries of TCR beta came from quantitative 5'-RACE with molecular barcodes. MiXCR, applied by TCRdb to the 5' RACE reads, yields one record per CDR3 protein. The data hold approximately 25,000 distinct CDR3 sequences, with 7.9% observed a single time. This clonotype showed up many times. Its antigen is not identified. General study results and limits: A motif in TCR beta, a set of 8 or 9 highly homologous variants, appeared characteristic of ankylosing spondylitis blood. Reactive arthritis synovial fluid and blood were previously reported to contain some motif variants.

V was pared by 1 base and J by 1 base, with 7 bases between. Per germline, CDR1 LGHNA and CDR2 YSLEER. The CDR3 totals 14 residues. The sample comprised blood. The rearrangement joins TRBV4-3 to TRBJ1-1; D unresolved. The receptor was isolated from a male donor with ankylosing spondylitis or in good health (not recorded which). The CDR3 DNA reads TGCGCCAGCAGCCAAGTTACCAGGAACACTGAAGCTTTCTTT. It codes for CASSQVTRNTEAFF.